In its sample, the clone carrying this TCR beta chain was seen many times. Between the trimmed V and J ends, which lost 3 bases and 7 bases, there was a span of 12 bases. CDR1 is SEHNR, CDR2 FQNEAQ, per germline (reference sequence). CDR3 length: 14 residues. Unique molecular identifiers were incorporated when the TCRbeta library was constructed. TCRdb fed the PCR reads into MiXCR, producing one record per CDR3 protein. The sample lists approximately 400,000 distinct CDR3 sequences; about a tenth were seen once. The data stem from a study of T-cell reconstitution after alpha-beta-depleted transplantation in children.

The chain carries TRBV7-9 and TRBJ1-4; TRBD1 is a possible D gene (5 bases). Sequenced material: PBMCs from the stem cell graft donor, taken from the stem cell graft. This TCR was sampled from a human donor who donated a stem cell graft to a child with acute myeloid leukemia. CDR3 DNA: TGTGCCAGCAGCTTCGAGGGGATGGGTGAAAAACTGTTTTTT. It is translated as CASSFEGMGEKLFF.